This T cell receptor beta chain emerged from a study of T cell changes during pregnancy in multiple sclerosis. Trimming took 2 bases from V and 2 from J, leaving 13 bases between them. The germline V gene encodes CDR1 SGHTA and CDR2 FQGNSA. The CDR3 consists of 15 residues. Here immunoSEQ multiplex PCR was the method, and the copy in TCRdb shows in-frame clones only, minus some. The data contain more than 70,000 clones, 90% to 95% of them singletons. The sequence was obtained from a female donor in good health, enrolled as a control in a pregnancy study. The source was peripheral blood, collected after pregnancy. The rearrangement joins TRBV7-2 to TRBJ2-7, with a weak D call TRBD1 (6 bases). CDR3 sequence (DNA): TGTGCCAGCAGCTTAAATACAGGGAGCCCCTACGAGCAGTACTTC. This translates into CASSLNTGSPYEQYF.